What follows is one TCR beta chain and its context. No cognate antigen has been identified for it. The sample holds no much larger clone one base away, and base qualities are not on file. Another Seattle source contributed samples from volunteer blood donors who had recovered from COVID-19. Whole blood was collected in K2EDTA tubes by collaborating institutions according to the institutions' own protocols. For TCRbeta analysis, collaborators shipped samples as frozen whole blood, isolated PBMCs, or DNA extracted from either of those sample types. The immunoSEQ Assay, a bias-controlled multiplex PCR, was used to amplify TCRbeta CDR3 regions from genomic DNA. The source study handled its data this way. The number of nucleated cells in each sample was estimated from the amplification of reference gene primers within the assay. To quantify the absolute abundance of each unique TCRbeta CDR3 rearrangement, sequence reads were collapsed and filtered. Productive Simpson clonality was computed per sample as the square root of Simpson's diversity index over productive rearrangements. TCRdb limited this immuneACCESS table to in-frame rearrangements with V and J called. A share of clones is missing; checked studies link under half to unresolved V genes, and the rest is unexplained. V, J and clone size were drawn from that table, and D and trimming were deduced from the DNA. This sample holds 250,000 to 350,000 clones; about 87% were observed only once. The leading ten clones occupy around 7.8% of the sample.

This record belongs to a study of blood T cell repertoires in COVID-19 (dated by TCRdb to the early 2020s). For the wider study: The collaborator samples originated in the United States, Italy and Spain and spanned the acute and convalescent phases of COVID-19. Subjects who had been exposed to COVID-19, were actively infected with it, or had recovered from it provided the deeply sampled blood TCRbeta repertoires that made up the dataset. Where HLA class I and class II types were available, the types were taken from metadata supplied by the sample provider, not from assay-based typing. The material from the prospective study consisted of cDNA or gDNA derived from T cells, B-cell-depleted T cells, or PBMCs. A de-identified subject ID, COVID-19 status, age in years and sex were almost always included in the sample metadata. Samples were obtained from the ongoing ImmuneRACE study (first 160 participants) and from 1,254 subjects provided by 6 global collaborators. The repertoires were made available in a free public database intended to serve as a resource for research on the immune response to SARS-CoV-2. General study outcomes and caveats: The amount of clinical and demographic metadata varied by source and participant and was provided uncurated.

The germline ends are 11 bases apart after V is trimmed by 3 bases and J by 2 bases. The CDR3 numbers 15 residues from cysteine through phenylalanine. The DNA shown is the 45-base CDR3, in frame from base 1. In the germline V gene, CDR1 corresponds to SGDLS and CDR2 to YYNGEE. The sequence was obtained from a woman aged 45-59 years who had recovered from COVID-19. The rearranged segments are TRBV9 and TRBJ1-4, and possibly TRBD1, on 5 matching bases. The material sequenced was peripheral blood. The CDR3 reads as follows: CASSGWGGTNEKLFF. The DNA reads TGTGCCAGCAGCGGCTGGGGGGGTACTAATGAAAAACTGTTTTTT.